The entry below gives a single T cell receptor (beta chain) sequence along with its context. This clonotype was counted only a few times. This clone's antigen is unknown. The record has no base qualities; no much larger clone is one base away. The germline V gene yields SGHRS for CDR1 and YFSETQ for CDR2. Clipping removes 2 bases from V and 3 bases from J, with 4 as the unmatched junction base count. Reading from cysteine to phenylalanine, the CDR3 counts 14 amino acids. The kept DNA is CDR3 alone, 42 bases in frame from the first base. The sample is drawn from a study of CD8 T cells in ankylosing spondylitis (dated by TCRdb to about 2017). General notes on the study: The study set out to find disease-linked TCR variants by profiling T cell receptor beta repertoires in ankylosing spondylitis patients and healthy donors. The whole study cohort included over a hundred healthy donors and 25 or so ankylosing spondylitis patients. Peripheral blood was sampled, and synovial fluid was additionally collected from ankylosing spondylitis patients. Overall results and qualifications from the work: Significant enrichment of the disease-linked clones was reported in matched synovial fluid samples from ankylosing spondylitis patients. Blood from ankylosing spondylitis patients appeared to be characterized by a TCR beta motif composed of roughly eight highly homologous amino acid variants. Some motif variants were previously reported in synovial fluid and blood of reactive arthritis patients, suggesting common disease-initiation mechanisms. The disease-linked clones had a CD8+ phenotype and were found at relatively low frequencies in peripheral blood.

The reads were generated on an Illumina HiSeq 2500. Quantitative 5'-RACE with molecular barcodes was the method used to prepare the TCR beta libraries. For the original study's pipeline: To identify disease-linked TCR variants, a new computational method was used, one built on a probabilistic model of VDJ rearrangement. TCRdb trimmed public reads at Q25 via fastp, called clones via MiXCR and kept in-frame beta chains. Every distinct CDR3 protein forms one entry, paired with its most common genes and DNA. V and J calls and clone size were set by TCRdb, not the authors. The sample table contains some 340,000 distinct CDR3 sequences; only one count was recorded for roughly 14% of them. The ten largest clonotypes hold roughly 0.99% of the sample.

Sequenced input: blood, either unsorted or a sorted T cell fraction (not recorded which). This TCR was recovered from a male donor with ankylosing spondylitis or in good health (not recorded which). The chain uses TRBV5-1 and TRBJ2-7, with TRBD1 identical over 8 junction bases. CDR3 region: CASSFGTGFYEQYF. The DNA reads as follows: TGCGCCAGCAGCTTTGGGACAGGCTTCTACGAGCAGTACTTC.